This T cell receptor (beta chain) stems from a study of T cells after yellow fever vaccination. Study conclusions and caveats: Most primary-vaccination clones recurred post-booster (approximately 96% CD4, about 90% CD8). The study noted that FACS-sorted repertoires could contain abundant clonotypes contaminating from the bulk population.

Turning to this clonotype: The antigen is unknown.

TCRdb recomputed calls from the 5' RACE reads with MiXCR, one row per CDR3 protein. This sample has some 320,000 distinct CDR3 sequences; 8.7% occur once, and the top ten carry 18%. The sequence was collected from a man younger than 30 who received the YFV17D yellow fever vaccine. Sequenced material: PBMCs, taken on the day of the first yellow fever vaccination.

CDR3: CASSYERISPLHF. In DNA, the CDR3 is TGTGCCAGCAGTTACGAAAGGATCTCACCCCTCCACTTT. This rearrangement joins TRBV6-2 or TRBV6-3 to TRBJ1-6; D unclear. This CDR3 spans 13 amino acids. CDR1 and CDR2 from the germline V gene are MNHEY and SVGEGT. V was clipped by 2 bases and J by 10 bases, with 9 bases between them.